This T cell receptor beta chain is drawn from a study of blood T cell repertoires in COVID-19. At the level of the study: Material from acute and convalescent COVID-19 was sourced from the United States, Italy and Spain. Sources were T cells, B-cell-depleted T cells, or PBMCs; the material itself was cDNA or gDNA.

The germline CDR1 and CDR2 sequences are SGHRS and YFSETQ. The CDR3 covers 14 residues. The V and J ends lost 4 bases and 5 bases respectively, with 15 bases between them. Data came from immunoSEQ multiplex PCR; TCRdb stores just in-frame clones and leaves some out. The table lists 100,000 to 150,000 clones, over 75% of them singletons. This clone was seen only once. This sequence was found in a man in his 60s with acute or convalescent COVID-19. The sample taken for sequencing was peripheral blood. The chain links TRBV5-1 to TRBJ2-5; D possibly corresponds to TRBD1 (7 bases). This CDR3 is CASSTQGEEETQYF. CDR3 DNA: TGCGCCAGCAGCACTCAGGGGGAGGAGGAGACCCAGTACTTC.